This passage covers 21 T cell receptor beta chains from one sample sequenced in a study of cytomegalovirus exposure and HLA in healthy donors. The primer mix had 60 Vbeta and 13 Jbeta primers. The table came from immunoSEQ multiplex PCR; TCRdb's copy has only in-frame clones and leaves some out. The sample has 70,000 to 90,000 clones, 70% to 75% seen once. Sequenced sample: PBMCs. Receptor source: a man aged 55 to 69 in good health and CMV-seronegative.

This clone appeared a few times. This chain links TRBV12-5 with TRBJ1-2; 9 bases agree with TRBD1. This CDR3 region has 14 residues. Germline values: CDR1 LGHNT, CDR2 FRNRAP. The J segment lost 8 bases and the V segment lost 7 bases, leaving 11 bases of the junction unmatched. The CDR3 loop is CASAAQGALGGYTF. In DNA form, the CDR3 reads TGTGCTAGTGCCGCACAGGGGGCACTAGGAGGCTACACCTTC.

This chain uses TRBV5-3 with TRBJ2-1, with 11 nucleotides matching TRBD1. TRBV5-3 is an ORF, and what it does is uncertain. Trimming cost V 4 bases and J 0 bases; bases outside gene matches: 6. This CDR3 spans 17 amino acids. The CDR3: CARSGGGQGGSYNEQFF. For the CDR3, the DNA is TGTGCCAGAAGCGGAGGGGGACAGGGGGGCTCCTACAATGAGCAGTTCTTC.

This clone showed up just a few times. This CDR3 is CASSPGTPHTDTQYF. The CDR3 nucleotides read TGCGCCAGCAGCCCCGGGACTCCACACACAGATACGCAGTATTTT. The chain employs TRBV5-1 and TRBJ2-3, with a tentative D call TRBD2 (6 bases). CDR1 SGHRS and CDR2 YFSETQ come from the germline V gene. The CDR3 loop spans 15 amino acids. The V gene lost 4 bases and the J gene lost 2 bases, with 14 bases spanning the gap.

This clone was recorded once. The CDR3 loop is CASSPLAGGGGSYEQYF. In DNA form, the CDR3 reads TGTGCCAGCAGCCCACTAGCGGGGGGCGGTGGCTCCTACGAGCAGTACTTC. The V and J genes are TRBV2 and TRBJ2-7; 12 nucleotides align to TRBD2. From germline, CDR1 is SNHLY and CDR2 FYNNEI. J lost 0 bases, V lost 6 bases, and 9 bases had no gene match. The CDR3 consists of 17 residues.

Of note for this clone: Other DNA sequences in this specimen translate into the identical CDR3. The DNA for the CDR3 is TGTGCCAGCAGCCTAGACAGGGGGCACGAGCAGTACTTC. This codes for CASSLDRGHEQYF. The chain has TRBV5-4 and TRBJ2-7; 10 bases line up with TRBD1. The CDR3 has 13 residues. CDR1 and CDR2 from the germline V gene are SGHNT and YYREEE (reference sequence). J lost 5 bases, V lost 4 bases, and 3 bases had no gene match.

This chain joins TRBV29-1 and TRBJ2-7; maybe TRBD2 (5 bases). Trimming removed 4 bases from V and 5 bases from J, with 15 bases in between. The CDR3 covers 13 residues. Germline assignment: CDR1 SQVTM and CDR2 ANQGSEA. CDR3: CSVVGGNRNEQYF. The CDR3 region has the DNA TGCAGCGTTGTTGGAGGCAACAGAAACGAGCAGTACTTC.

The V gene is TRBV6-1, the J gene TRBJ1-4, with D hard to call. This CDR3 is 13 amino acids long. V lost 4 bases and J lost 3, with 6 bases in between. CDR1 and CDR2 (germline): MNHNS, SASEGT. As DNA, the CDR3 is TGTGCCAGCAGTGGGGCAGCTAATGAAAAACTGTTTTTT. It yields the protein CASSGAANEKLFF.

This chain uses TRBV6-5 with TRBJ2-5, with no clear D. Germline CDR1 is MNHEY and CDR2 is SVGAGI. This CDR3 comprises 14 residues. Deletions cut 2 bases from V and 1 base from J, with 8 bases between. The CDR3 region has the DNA TGTGCCAGCAGTTACGTAAGGAGCCAAGAGACCCAGTACTTC. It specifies CASSYVRSQETQYF.

The CDR3 loop is CASSAVSAGVTEAFF. In DNA, the CDR3 is TGCGCCAGCAGCGCCGTTTCGGCAGGGGTAACTGAAGCTTTCTTT. The chain joins TRBV5-1 to TRBJ1-1; a weak D match, TRBD1 (6 bases). The CDR3 totals 15 residues. V lost 4 bases to trimming and J lost 5 bases, with 18 bases between them. The germline gives CDR1 SGHRS, CDR2 YFSETQ.

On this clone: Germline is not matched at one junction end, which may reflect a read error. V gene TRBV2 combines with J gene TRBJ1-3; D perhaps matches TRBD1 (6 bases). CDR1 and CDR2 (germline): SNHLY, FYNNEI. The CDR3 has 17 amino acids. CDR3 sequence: CASREDWGQISGNTIYF. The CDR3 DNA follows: TGTGCCAGCAGGGAAGACTGGGGGCAGATCTCTGGAAACACCATATATTTT.

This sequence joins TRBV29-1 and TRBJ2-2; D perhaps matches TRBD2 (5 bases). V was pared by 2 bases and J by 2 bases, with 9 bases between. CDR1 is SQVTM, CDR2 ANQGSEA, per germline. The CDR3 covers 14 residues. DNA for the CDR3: TGCAGCGTTGAACAGCGGTCTAACACCGGGGAGCTGTTTTTT. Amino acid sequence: CSVEQRSNTGELFF.

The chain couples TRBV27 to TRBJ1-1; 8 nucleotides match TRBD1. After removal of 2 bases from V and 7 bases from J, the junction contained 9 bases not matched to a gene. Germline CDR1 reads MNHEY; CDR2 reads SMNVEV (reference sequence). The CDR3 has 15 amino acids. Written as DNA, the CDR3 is TGTGCCAGCAGTTTAGGCAGGGGGCAGTTCGGTGAAGCTTTCTTT. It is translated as CASSLGRGQFGEAFF.

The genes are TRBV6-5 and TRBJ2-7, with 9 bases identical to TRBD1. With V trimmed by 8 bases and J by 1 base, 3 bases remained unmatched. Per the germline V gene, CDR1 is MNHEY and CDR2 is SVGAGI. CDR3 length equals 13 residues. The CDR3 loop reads CASLGQGSYEQYF. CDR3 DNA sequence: TGTGCCAGCTTGGGACAGGGATCCTACGAGCAGTACTTC.

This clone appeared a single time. The CDR3 loop is CASSEERHPSNQPQHF. In DNA, the CDR3 is TGTGCCAGCAGTGAAGAGAGGCACCCTAGCAATCAGCCCCAGCATTTT. The chain uses TRBV2 and TRBJ1-5, with unresolved D. The CDR3 is made up of 16 amino acids. Germline loops: CDR1 SNHLY, CDR2 FYNNEI. V was trimmed by 1 base and J by 0 bases, leaving 10 bases between them.

In DNA, the CDR3 is TGTGCCAGCAGCTTACCCCTTGAGGGGGTCGAGACCCAGTACTTC. Its translation is CASSLPLEGVETQYF. V gene TRBV5-6 combines with J gene TRBJ2-5; a weak D match, TRBD1 (6 bases). The CDR3 extends over 15 amino acids. Trimming shortened V by 2 bases and J by 5 bases, and 16 bases separated the two germline ends. Germline lookup yields CDR1 SGHDT and CDR2 YYEEEE.

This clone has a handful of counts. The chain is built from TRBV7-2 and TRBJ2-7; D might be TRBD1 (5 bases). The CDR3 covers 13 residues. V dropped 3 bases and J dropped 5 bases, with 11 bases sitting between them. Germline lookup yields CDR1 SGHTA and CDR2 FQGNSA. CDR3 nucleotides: TGTGCCAGCAGCTTGCAGGGCACCGACGAGCAGTACTTC. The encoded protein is CASSLQGTDEQYF.

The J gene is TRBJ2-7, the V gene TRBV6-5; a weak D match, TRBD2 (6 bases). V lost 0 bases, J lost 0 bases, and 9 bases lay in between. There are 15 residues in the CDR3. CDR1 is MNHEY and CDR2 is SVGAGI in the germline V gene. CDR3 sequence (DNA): TGTGCCAGCAGTTACTCTCGGGGACTCTCCTACGAGCAGTACTTC. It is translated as CASSYSRGLSYEQYF.

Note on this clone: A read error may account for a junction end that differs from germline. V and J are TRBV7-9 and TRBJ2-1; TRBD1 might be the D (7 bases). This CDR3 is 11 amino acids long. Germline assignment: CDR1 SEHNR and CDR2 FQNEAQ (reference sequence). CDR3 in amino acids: CSSRGDIEQFF. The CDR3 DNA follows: TGTTCCAGCAGGGGGGACATCGAGCAGTTCTTC.

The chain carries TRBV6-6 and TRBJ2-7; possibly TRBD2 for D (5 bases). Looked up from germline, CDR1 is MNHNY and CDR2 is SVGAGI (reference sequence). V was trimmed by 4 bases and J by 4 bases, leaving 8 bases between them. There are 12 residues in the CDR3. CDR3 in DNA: TGTGCCAGCAGTTTCGGCGGGTACGAGCAGTACTTC. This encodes CASSFGGYEQYF.

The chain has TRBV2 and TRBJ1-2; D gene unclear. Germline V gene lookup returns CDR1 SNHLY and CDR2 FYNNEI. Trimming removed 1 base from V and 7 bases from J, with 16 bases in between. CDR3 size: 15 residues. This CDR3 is CASSEDVMRDSGYTF. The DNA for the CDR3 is TGTGCCAGCAGTGAAGATGTGATGAGGGATTCTGGCTACACCTTC. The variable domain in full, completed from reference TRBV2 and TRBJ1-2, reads EPEVTQTPSHQVTQMGQEVILRCVPISNHLYFYWYRQILGQKVEFLVSFYNNEISEKSEIFDDQFSVERPDGSNFTLKIRSTKLEDSAMYFCASSEDVMRDSGYTFGSGTRLTVV.

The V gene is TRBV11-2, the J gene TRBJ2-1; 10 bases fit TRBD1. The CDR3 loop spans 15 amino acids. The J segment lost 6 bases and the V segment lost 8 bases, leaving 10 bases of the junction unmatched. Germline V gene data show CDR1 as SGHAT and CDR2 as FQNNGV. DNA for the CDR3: TGTGCCAGCCAACTTGGGACAGGGGTTTTCAATGAGCAGTTCTTC. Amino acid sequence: CASQLGTGVFNEQFF.